A single sample is the source of the 27 T cell receptor beta chains below, sequenced in a study of CD8 T cells in ankylosing spondylitis. Each CDR3 protein gets one entry after TCRdb re-called the 5' RACE reads with MiXCR. The sample includes about 240,000 distinct CDR3 sequences, around 8% of them seen just once. Sequencing used blood, either unsorted or a sorted T cell fraction (not recorded which). The receptors shown here come from a female donor with ankylosing spondylitis or in good health (not recorded which).

The table lists this clonotype with many counts. The gene calls are TRBV5-6 and TRBJ2-5; D not resolved. Germline V gene lookup returns CDR1 SGHDT and CDR2 YYEEEE. V was pared by 2 bases and J by 7 bases, with 12 bases between. The CDR3 totals 13 residues. CDR3 sequence (DNA): TGTGCCAGCAGCTTTATTGGATCTGGGACCCAGTACTTC. Its translation is CASSFIGSGTQYF. The full variable domain, its missing parts supplied by reference TRBV5-6 and TRBJ2-5, is DAGVTQSPTHLIKTRGQQVTLRCSPKSGHDTVSWYQQALGQGPQFIFQYYEEEERQRGNFPDRFSGHQFPNYSSELNVNALLLGDSALYLCASSFIGSGTQYFGPGTRLLVL.

This clonotype was counted ten times or more. The chain couples TRBV27 to TRBJ2-7; D is undetermined. CDR3 size: 14 residues. From germline, CDR1 is MNHEY and CDR2 SMNVEV (reference sequence). The V end was cut by 4 bases, the J end by 2 bases, with 12 bases between. CDR3 in amino acids: CASSSRVSPYEQYF. The CDR3 nucleotides read TGTGCCAGCAGTTCTAGGGTTTCGCCCTACGAGCAGTACTTC.

This clonotype has ten or more counts. V gene TRBV5-1 combines with J gene TRBJ2-2, with 8 bases identical to TRBD2. J gave up 3 bases and V 4 bases, and 5 bases lay outside the gene matches. This CDR3 has 15 amino acids. Germline lookup yields CDR1 SGHRS and CDR2 YFSETQ. The CDR3 region has the DNA TGCGCCAGCAGCCGCGGACTAGCTGACACCGGGGAGCTGTTTTTT. Protein product: CASSRGLADTGELFF.

This clonotype was detected ten times or more. The chain has TRBV18 and TRBJ2-1; the match to TRBD1 covers 10 bases. This CDR3 has 17 residues. Germline V gene sequence: CDR1 KGHSH, CDR2 LQKENI. The V and J ends lost 4 bases and 2 bases, in that order; junction bases with no gene match: 8. The CDR3 DNA reads TGTGCCAGCTCACAAGAGGCGGGACAGGGGACCTACAATGAGCAGTTCTTC. This sequence encodes CASSQEAGQGTYNEQFF.

The table lists this clonotype with many counts. The chain links TRBV11-3 to TRBJ2-3; no clear D gene. The CDR3 spans 14 residues. Germline V gives CDR1 SGHNT, CDR2 YENEEA. V was clipped by 6 bases and J by 4 bases, with 14 bases between them. The CDR3 coding sequence is TGTGCCAGCAGTCCCGCCCCCCGGGCAGATACGCAGTATTTT. Amino acids: CASSPAPRADTQYF.

In its sample, this clonotype was seen many times. The V call is TRBV12-5, the J call TRBJ2-2; TRBD2 agrees at 13 bases. The junction had 12 bases not matched to a gene; V was cut back by 4 bases and J by 4 bases. CDR1 and CDR2 from the germline V gene are LGHNT and FRNRAP. This CDR3 has 19 residues. Here the CDR3 reads CASGSRGGLAGSGTGELFF. CDR3 coding DNA: TGTGCTAGTGGTTCGCGCGGGGGACTAGCGGGATCGGGCACCGGGGAGCTGTTTTTT.

This clonotype was seen repeatedly, ten times or more. This chain joins TRBV28 and TRBJ2-7; maybe TRBD1 (6 bases). The CDR3 consists of 14 residues. V lost 3 bases, J lost 2 bases, and 11 bases lay in between. Looked up from germline, CDR1 is MDHEN and CDR2 is SYDVKM. The CDR3 sequence is CASSFSGQTYEQYF. In nucleotides, the CDR3 is TGTGCCAGCAGTTTCTCCGGACAGACCTACGAGCAGTACTTC.

This clonotype was counted ten times or more. The chain joins TRBV29-1 to TRBJ2-1; D is undetermined. The germline V gene has CDR1 SQVTM and CDR2 ANQGSEA. The germline V and J ends were trimmed by 4 bases and 9 bases, with 16 bases remaining between them. This CDR3 region has 13 residues. CDR3 in amino acids: CSVGTVGLGEQFF. The CDR3, as DNA: TGCAGCGTTGGCACGGTCGGGTTGGGTGAGCAGTTCTTC.

The sample holds many counts of this clonotype. The J gene is TRBJ2-3, the V gene TRBV20-1; D is perhaps TRBD1 (5 bases). This CDR3 is built from 17 residues. Trimming removed 0 bases from V and 2 bases from J, with 18 bases in between. Germline assignment: CDR1 DFQATT and CDR2 SNEGSKA (reference sequence). CDR3 region: CSAREEKGRQLTDTQYF. The CDR3 region has the DNA TGCAGTGCTAGAGAGGAGAAGGGTCGACAGCTCACAGATACGCAGTATTTT.

The chain is built from TRBV11-2 and TRBJ2-5, with TRBD2 identical over 12 bases. The V gene end was trimmed by 5 bases and the J gene end by 8 bases; junction bases not matched to a gene: 6. The CDR3 spans 14 residues. The germline V gene has CDR1 SGHAT and CDR2 FQNNGV. This CDR3 is CASSILAGGGTQYF. The CDR3 DNA follows: TGTGCCAGCAGCATACTAGCGGGAGGAGGAACCCAGTACTTC.

This clonotype showed up many times. This rearrangement joins TRBV18 to TRBJ2-3; D remains unclear. Germline assignment: CDR1 KGHSH and CDR2 LQKENI. The V end lost 3 bases, the J end lost 5 bases, and 6 bases lay between the germline ends. There are 12 residues in the CDR3. CDR3: CASSPSQDTQYF. The CDR3 DNA follows: TGTGCCAGCTCACCGTCTCAAGATACGCAGTATTTT.

This clonotype has a handful of counts. This sequence joins TRBV20-1 and TRBJ2-7; 8 bases align to TRBD2. Germline V CDR1 and CDR2: DFQATT, SNEGSKA (reference sequence). Trimming took 7 bases from V and 5 from J; bases not matched to a gene: 7. The CDR3 has 12 residues. The CDR3 here is CSVPGLGNEQYF. The CDR3 DNA is TGCAGTGTTCCGGGACTAGGAAACGAGCAGTACTTC.

This clonotype was recorded at least ten times. CDR3 coding DNA: TGTGCCAGCAGTCCCCACCCGACAGGACAAGAGACCCAGTACTTC. It codes for CASSPHPTGQETQYF. The chain has TRBV12-3 or TRBV12-4 and TRBJ2-5; tentatively, D is TRBD1 (6 bases). The germline V and J ends were trimmed by 5 bases and 2 bases, with 15 bases remaining between them. The CDR3 loop spans 15 amino acids.

In its sample, this clonotype was seen a few times. The rearrangement links TRBV7-2 to TRBJ1-2; 8 nucleotides agree with TRBD1. V shed 7 bases, J shed 2 bases, and the junction held 9 bases outside the gene matches. The CDR3 sequence is 15 residues long. Germline CDR1 and CDR2: SGHTA and FQGNSA. The CDR3 is CASNPGGASNYGYTF. The CDR3 DNA sequence: TGTGCCAGCAACCCAGGGGGCGCGTCGAACTATGGCTACACCTTC.

This clonotype was recorded at least ten times. This chain links TRBV11-3 with TRBJ2-1; TRBD2 aligns across 10 bases. The ends lost 0 bases at V and 5 bases at J; junction bases unmatched: 4. This CDR3 contains 16 residues. Germline CDR1 and CDR2: SGHNT and YENEEA. Here the CDR3 reads CASSLDLAGVDNEQFF. The CDR3 region has the DNA TGTGCCAGCAGCTTAGATCTAGCGGGAGTTGACAATGAGCAGTTCTTC.

There are many counts of this clonotype. The V call is TRBV12-3 or TRBV12-4, the J call TRBJ1-2; 9 bases agree with TRBD1. The CDR3 sequence is 13 residues long. After removal of 8 bases from V and 2 bases from J, the junction contained 3 bases not matched to a gene. CDR3 sequence reads: CASRDRANYGYTF. The CDR3 nucleotides are TGTGCCAGCCGGGACAGGGCCAACTATGGCTACACCTTC.

This clonotype was detected ten times or more. The chain joins TRBV28 to TRBJ1-1, with a tentative D call TRBD1 (6 bases). V dropped 8 bases and J dropped 10 bases, with 20 bases sitting between them. The CDR3 spans 13 residues. Germline loops: CDR1 MDHEN, CDR2 SYDVKM. As DNA, the CDR3 is TGTGCCAGCGCCTCCGGGACACTCGACGTAGCTTTCTTT. This codes for CASASGTLDVAFF.

Ten or more counts support this clonotype. This chain links TRBV7-2 with TRBJ2-1; 11 bases align to TRBD2. The germline V gene has CDR1 SGHTA and CDR2 FQGNSA. CDR3 length: 15 amino acids. The V and J ends lost 1 base and 7 bases, in that order; junction bases with no gene match: 3. DNA of the CDR3: TGTGCCAGCAGCTTAGTGCTAGCGGGAGGAAATGAGCAGTTCTTC. Encoded protein: CASSLVLAGGNEQFF.

Only a few counts were recorded for this clonotype. This chain links TRBV9 with TRBJ2-4; TRBD2 is a possible D gene (5 bases). The CDR3 runs to 16 residues. The V end lost 0 bases, the J end lost 0 bases, and 10 bases lay between the germline ends. Per the germline V gene, CDR1 is SGDLS and CDR2 is YYNGEE. In nucleotides, the CDR3 is TGTGCCAGCAGCGTAGGTGGGGAGTTAGCCAAAAACATTCAGTACTTC. It translates to CASSVGGELAKNIQYF. The variable domain in full, completed from reference TRBV9 and TRBJ2-4, reads DSGVTQTPKHLITATGQRVTLRCSPRSGDLSVYWYQQSLDQGLQFLIQYYNGEERAKGNILERFSAQQFPDLHSELNLSSLELGDSALYFCASSVGGELAKNIQYFGAGTRLSVL.

This clonotype was recorded a few times. The V and J genes are TRBV11-2 and TRBJ2-7, with D hard to call. Looked up from germline, CDR1 is SGHAT and CDR2 is FQNNGV. Trimming took 6 bases from V and 0 from J, leaving 27 bases between them. The CDR3 loop spans 19 amino acids. The DNA of the CDR3 is TGTGCCAGCAGTAGAAGGGATCCCCGAGAGGTCAGGAGCTCCTACGAGCAGTACTTC. This gives the protein CASSRRDPREVRSSYEQYF. Full variable domain (missing parts from reference TRBV11-2 and TRBJ2-7): EAGVAQSPRYKIIEKRQSVAFWCNPISGHATLYWYQQILGQGPKLLIQFQNNGVVDDSQLPKDRFSAERLKGVDSTLKIQPAKLEDSAVYLCASSRRDPREVRSSYEQYFGPGTRLTVT.

This clonotype was recorded at least ten times. The rearrangement links TRBV5-1 to TRBJ2-3, with TRBD2 as a possible D gene (5 bases). Trimming cost V 3 bases and J 3 bases, with 11 bases left between them. Germline values: CDR1 SGHRS, CDR2 YFSETQ. The CDR3 has 14 amino acids. The CDR3 sequence: CASSSPGGTDTQYF. The CDR3 nucleotides read TGCGCCAGCAGCTCCCCAGGCGGGACAGATACGCAGTATTTT.

This chain joins TRBV12-3 or TRBV12-4 and TRBJ2-2, with TRBD2 identical over 11 bases. CDR3 length: 18 residues. CDR3 sequence reads: CTICFGTSGQGRAGELFF. In DNA form, the CDR3 reads TGTACCATCTGTTTCGGGACTAGCGGACAGGGGCGCGCCGGGGAGCTGTTTTTT.

This clonotype was recorded many times. CDR3 sequence: CASSQSHRSSGANVLTF. CDR3 coding DNA: TGTGCCAGCAGCCAAAGCCACCGATCCTCTGGGGCCAACGTCCTGACTTTC. The genes are TRBV14 and TRBJ2-6; D gene uncertain. The length of the CDR3 is 17 residues. Between the trimmed V and J ends, which lost 2 bases and 0 bases, there was a span of 11 bases. Germline V gene sequence: CDR1 SGHDN, CDR2 FVKESK.

This clonotype has a count of ten or more. The rearrangement links TRBV12-3 or TRBV12-4 to TRBJ1-5, with TRBD1 matching over 7 bases. Trimming removed 6 bases from V and 3 bases from J; junction bases left unmatched: 8. This CDR3 spans 15 amino acids. The CDR3 is CASRPPTGVNQPQHF. CDR3 sequence (DNA): TGTGCCAGCAGACCACCCACAGGGGTCAATCAGCCCCAGCATTTT.

The rearrangement joins TRBV2 to TRBJ2-5; 9 positions agree with TRBD1. There are 15 residues in the CDR3. Germline V gene lookup returns CDR1 SNHLY and CDR2 FYNNEI. J lost 5 bases, V lost 7 bases, and 11 bases had no gene match. CDR3 coding DNA: TGTGCCAGCAAGAAGCGGCGGGACAGGGTGGAGACCCAGTACTTC. Amino acid sequence: CASKKRRDRVETQYF.

Remarks on this clonotype: This sequence may be a read error, since a much larger clone differs from it by one base. Likely a read error: the CDR3 ends without its conserved phenylalanine or tryptophan. The chain couples TRBV19 to TRBJ2-2, with 7 bases fitting TRBD2. Losses at the gene ends were 7 bases for V and 1 base for J; bases not matched to a gene: 9. Germline V gene lookup returns CDR1 LNHDA and CDR2 SQIVND (reference sequence). The CDR3 sequence is 16 residues long. This chain's CDR3 is CASIRGEAENTGELFI. The CDR3 bases are TGTGCCAGTATTCGGGGGGAGGCCGAGAACACCGGGGAGCTGTTTATT.

This clonotype has only a few counts. This chain connects TRBV6-2 or TRBV6-3 to TRBJ2-7; D gene ambiguous. Trimming left V 6 bases short and J 3 bases short, with 12 bases between. This CDR3 contains 13 residues. Germline V gene data show CDR1 as MNHEY and CDR2 as SVGEGT. CDR3 protein: CASSPTWGYEQYF. CDR3 nucleotides: TGTGCCAGCAGCCCTACCTGGGGCTACGAGCAGTACTTC.